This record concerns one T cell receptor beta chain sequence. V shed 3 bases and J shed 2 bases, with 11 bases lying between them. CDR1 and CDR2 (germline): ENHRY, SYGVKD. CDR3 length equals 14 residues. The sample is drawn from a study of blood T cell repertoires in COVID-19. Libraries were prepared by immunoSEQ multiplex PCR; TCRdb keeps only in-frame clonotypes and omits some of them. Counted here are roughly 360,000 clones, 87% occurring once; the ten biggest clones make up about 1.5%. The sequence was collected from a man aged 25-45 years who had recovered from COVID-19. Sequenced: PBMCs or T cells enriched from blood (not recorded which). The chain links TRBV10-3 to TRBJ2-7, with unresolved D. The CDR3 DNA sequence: TGTGCCATCAGTGACCCGGGTCTTACCTACGAGCAGTACTTC. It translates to CAISDPGLTYEQYF.